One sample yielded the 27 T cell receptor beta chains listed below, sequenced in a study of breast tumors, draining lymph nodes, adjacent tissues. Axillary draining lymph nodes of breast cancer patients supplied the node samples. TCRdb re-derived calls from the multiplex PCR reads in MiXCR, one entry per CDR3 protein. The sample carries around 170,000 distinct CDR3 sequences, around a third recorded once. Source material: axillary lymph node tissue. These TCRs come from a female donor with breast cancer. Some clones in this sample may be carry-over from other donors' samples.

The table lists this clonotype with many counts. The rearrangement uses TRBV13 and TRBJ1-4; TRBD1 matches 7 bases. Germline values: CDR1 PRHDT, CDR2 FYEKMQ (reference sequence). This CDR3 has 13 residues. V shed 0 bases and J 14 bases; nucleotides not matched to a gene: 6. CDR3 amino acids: CASSLGRTGSLFF. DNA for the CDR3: TGTGCCAGCAGCTTAGGCCGGACAGGTTCCCTGTTTTTT.

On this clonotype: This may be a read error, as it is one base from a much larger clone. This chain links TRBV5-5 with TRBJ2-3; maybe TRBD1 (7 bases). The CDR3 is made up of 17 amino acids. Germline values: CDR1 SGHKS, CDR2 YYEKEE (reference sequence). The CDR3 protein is CAGSQGESGSAKNTQYF. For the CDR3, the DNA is TGTGCCGGCAGCCAGGGGGAGAGCGGGTCGGCCAAGAATACGCAGTATTTT.

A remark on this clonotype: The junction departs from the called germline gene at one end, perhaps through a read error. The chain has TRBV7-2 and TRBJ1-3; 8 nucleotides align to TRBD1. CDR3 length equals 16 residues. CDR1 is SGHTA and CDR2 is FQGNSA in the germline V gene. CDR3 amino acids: CASSLTGEGTGDTLYF. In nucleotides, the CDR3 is TGCGCCAGCAGCCTGACAGGGGAGGGCACCGGGGACACCCTATATTTT.

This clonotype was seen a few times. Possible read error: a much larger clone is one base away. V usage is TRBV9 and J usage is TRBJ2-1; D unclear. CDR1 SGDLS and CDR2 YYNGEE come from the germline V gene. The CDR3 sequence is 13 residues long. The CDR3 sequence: CASSVTDRNGQFF. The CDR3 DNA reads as TGTGCCAGCAGCGTAACCGACCGGAATGGGCAGTTCTTC.

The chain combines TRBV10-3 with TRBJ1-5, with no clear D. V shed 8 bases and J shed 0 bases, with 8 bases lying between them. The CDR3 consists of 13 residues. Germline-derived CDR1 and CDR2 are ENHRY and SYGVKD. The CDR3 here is CAILDDSNQPQHF. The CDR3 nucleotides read TGTGCCATCCTAGACGATAGCAATCAGCCCCAGCATTTT.

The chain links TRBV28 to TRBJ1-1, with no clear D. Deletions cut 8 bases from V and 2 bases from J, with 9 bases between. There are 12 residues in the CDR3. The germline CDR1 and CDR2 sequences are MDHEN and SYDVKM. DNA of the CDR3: TGTGCCAGCTCAGCGATAAACACTGAAGCTTTCTTT. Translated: CASSAINTEAFF.

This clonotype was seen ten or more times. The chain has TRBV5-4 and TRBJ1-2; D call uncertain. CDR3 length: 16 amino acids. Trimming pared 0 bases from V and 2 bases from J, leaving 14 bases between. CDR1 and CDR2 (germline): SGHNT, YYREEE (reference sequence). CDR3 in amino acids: CASSLDSPFYNYGYTF. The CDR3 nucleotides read TGTGCCAGCAGCTTGGACAGCCCTTTTTACAACTATGGCTACACCTTC.

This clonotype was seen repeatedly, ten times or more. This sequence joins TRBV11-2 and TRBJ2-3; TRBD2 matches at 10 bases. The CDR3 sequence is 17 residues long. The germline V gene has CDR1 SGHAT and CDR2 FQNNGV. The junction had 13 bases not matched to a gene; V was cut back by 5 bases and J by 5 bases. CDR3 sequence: CASSRALLAGSGDTQYF. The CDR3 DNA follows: TGTGCCAGCAGCCGCGCCCTACTAGCGGGGTCTGGAGATACGCAGTATTTT.

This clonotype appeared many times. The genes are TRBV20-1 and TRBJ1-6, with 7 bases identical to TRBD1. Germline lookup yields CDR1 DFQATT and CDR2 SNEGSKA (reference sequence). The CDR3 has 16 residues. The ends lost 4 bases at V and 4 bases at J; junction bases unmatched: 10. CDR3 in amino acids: CSATAGTALYNSPLHF. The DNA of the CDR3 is TGCAGTGCTACCGCCGGGACAGCACTTTATAATTCACCCCTCCACTTT.

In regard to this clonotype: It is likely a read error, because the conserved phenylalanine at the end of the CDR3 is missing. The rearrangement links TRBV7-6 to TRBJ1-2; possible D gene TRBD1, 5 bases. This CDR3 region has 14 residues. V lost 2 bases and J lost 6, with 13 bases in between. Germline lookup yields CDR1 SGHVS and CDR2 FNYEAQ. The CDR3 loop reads CASSLNGQGDGYTL. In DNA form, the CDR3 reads TGTGCCAGCAGCTTAAATGGGCAGGGAGATGGCTACACCCTC.

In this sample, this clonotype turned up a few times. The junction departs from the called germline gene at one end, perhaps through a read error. This chain's CDR3 is CASSHSSPGLAGGNEQFF. The CDR3 DNA follows: TGTGCCAGCAGTCACTCGAGCCCCGGACTAGCGGGAGGTAATGAGCAGTTCTTC. This chain uses TRBV6-5 with TRBJ2-1; TRBD2 matches at 14 bases. This CDR3 is 18 amino acids long. Germline V lookup: CDR1 MNHEY, CDR2 SVGAGI.

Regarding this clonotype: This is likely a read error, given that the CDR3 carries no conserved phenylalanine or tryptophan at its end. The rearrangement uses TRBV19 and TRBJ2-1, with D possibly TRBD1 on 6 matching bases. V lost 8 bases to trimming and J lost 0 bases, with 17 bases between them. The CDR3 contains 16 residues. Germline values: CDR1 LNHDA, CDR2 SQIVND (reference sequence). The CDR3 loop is CASQGHRTVSYNEQFS. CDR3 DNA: TGTGCCAGTCAGGGGCACCGGACTGTCTCCTACAATGAGCAGTTCTCC.

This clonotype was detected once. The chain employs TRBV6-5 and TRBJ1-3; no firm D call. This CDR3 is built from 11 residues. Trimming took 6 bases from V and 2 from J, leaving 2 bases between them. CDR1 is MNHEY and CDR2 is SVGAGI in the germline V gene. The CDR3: CASRPGNTIYF. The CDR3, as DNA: TGTGCCAGCAGACCTGGAAACACCATATATTTT.

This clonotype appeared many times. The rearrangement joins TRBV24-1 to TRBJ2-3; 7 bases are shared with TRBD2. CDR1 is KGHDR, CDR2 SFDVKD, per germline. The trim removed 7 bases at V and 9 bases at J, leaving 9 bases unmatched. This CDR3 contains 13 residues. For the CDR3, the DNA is TGTGCCACCAGGTCCAGCGGGATTGACACGCAGTATTTT. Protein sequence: CATRSSGIDTQYF.

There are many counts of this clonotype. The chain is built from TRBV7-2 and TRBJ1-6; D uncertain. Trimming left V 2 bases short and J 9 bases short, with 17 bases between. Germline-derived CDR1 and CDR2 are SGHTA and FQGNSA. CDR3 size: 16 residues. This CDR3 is CASSLSQIGVGSPLHF. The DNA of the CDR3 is TGTGCCAGCAGCTTAAGTCAAATTGGGGTTGGTTCACCCCTCCACTTT.

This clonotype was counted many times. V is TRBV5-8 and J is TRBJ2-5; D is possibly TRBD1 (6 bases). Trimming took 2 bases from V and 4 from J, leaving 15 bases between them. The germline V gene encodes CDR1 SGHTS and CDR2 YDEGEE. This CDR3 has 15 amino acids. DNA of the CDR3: TGTGCCAGCAGCTTACAGGGCCGGCGTGGAGAGACCCAGTACTTC. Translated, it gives CASSLQGRRGETQYF. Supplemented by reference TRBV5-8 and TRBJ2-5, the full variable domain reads EAGVTQSPTHLIKTRGQQATLRCSPISGHTSVYWYQQALGLGLQFLLWYDEGEERNRGNFPPRFSGRQFPNYSSELNVNALELEDSALYLCASSLQGRRGETQYFGPGTRLLVL.

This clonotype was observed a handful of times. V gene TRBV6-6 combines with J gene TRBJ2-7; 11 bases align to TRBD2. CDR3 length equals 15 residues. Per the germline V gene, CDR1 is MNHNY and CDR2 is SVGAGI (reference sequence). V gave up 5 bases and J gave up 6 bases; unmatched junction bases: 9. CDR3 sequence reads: CASSQGTSGTAEQYF. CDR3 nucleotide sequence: TGTGCCAGCAGTCAGGGGACTAGCGGTACAGCCGAGCAGTACTTC.

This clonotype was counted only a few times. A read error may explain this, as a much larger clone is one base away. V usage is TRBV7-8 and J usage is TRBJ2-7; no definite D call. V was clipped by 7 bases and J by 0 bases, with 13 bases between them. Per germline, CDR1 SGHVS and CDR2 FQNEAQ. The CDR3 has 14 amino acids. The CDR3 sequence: CASISSSYSYEQYF. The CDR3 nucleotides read TGTGCCAGCATTTCGTCTTCCTACTCCTACGAGCAGTACTTC.

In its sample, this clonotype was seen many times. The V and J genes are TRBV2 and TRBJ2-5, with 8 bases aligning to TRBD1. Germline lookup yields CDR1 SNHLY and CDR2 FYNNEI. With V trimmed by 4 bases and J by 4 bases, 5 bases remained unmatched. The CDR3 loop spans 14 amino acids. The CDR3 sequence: CASSVQGAGETQYF. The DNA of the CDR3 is TGTGCCAGCAGTGTTCAGGGGGCAGGAGAGACCCAGTACTTC.

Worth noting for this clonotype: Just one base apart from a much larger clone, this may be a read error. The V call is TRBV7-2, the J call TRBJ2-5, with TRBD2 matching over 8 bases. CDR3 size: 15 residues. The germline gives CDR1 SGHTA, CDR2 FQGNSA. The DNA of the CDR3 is TGTGCCAGCAGCTTAACTAGCGGACCCCAAGAGACCCAGCACTTC. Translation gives CASSLTSGPQETQHF.

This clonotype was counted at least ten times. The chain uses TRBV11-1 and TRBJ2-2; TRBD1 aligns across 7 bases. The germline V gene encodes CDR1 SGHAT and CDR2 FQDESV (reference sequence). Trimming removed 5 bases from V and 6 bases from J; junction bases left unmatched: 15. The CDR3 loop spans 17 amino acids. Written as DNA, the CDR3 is TGTGCCAGCAGCCCCACATCCGGGACAGTTTATCCCGGGGAGCTGTTTTTT. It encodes CASSPTSGTVYPGELFF.

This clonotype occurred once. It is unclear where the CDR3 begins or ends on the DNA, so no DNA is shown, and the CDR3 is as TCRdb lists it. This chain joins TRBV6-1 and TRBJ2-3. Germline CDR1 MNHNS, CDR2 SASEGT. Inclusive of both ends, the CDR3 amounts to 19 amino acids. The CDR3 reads CASSIYLCSAQTSTDTQYF.

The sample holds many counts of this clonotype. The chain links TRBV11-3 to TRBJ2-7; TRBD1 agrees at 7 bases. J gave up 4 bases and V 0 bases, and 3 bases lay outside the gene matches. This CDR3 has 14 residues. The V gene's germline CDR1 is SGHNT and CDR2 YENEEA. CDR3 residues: CASSLDYRGYEQYF. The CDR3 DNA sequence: TGTGCCAGCAGCTTAGATTACAGGGGATACGAGCAGTACTTC.

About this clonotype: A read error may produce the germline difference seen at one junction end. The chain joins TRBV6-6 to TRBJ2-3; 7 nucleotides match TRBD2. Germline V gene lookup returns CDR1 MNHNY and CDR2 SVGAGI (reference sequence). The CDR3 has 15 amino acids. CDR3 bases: TGTGCCAGCAGGCCCGGGGCTAGCGGTGCAGATACGCAGTACTTT. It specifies CASRPGASGADTQYF.

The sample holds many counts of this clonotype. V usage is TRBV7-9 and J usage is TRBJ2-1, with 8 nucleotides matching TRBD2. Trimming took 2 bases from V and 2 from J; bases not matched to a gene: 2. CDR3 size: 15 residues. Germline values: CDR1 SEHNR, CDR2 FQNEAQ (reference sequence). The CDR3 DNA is TGTGCCAGCAGCTTATACGGGGGGGCCTACAATGAGCAGTTCTTC. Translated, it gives CASSLYGGAYNEQFF.

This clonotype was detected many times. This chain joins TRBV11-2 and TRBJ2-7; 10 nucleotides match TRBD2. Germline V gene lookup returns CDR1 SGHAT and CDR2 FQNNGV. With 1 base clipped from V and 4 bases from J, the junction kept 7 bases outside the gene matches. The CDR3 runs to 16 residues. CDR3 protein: CASSLAWTSGKYEQYF. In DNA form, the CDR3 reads TGTGCCAGCAGCTTAGCATGGACTAGCGGAAAGTACGAGCAGTACTTC.

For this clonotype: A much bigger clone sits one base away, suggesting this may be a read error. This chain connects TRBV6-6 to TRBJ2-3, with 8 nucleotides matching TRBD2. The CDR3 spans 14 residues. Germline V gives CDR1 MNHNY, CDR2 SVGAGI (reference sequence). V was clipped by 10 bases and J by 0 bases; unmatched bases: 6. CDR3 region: CATLAGPSTDTQYF. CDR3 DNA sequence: TGTGCCACCTTAGCGGGACCTAGCACAGATACGCAGTATTTT.